This T cell receptor (beta chain) appears in the sequencing data of a study of T cells after yellow fever vaccination. On the study more broadly: Low-cell-number fractions underwent preparation using SMART-Seq v4 Ultra Low Input.

Template switching with 5'RACE generated the TCR cDNA and added a universal primer site and UMIs. From the 5' RACE reads, TCRdb called clonotypes with MiXCR, one entry per CDR3 protein. Of under 250,000 distinct CDR3 sequences listed, less than 9% were seen once; the top ten hold roughly 0.9%. The table lists this clonotype with many counts. Germline CDR1 and CDR2: MNHEY and SVGEGT. V dropped 5 bases and J dropped 4 bases, with 8 bases sitting between them. The CDR3 is 13 amino acids. The sample here was CD4+ T cells sorted from PBMCs, taken 15 days after the yellow fever booster vaccination. This clonotype originated in a man aged 30-40 years who received the YFV17D yellow fever vaccine. The chain employs TRBV6-2 or TRBV6-3 and TRBJ2-2, with no clear D. The CDR3, as DNA: TGTGCCAGCAGTACCGTACCCACCGGGGAGCTGTTTTTT. Translated, it gives CASSTVPTGELFF.